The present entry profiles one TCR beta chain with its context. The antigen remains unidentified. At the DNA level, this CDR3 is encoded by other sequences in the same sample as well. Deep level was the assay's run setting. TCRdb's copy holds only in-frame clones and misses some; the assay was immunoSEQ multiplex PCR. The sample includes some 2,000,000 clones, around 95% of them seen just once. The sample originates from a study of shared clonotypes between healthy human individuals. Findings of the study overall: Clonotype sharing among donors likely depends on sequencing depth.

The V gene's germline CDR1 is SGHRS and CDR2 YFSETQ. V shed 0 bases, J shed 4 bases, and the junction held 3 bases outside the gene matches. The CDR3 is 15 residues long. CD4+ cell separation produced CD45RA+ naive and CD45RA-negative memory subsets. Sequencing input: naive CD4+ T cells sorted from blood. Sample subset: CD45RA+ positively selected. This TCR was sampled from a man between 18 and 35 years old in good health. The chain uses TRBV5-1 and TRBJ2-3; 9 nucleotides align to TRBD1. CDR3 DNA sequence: TGCGCCAGCAGCTTGGCAGGACAGGGGCCAGATACGCAGTATTTT. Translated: CASSLAGQGPDTQYF. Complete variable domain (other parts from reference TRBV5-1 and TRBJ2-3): KAGVTQTPRYLIKTRGQQVTLSCSPISGHRSVSWYQQTPGQGLQFLFEYFSETQRNKGNFPGRFSGRQFSNSRSEMNVSTLELGDSALYLCASSLAGQGPDTQYFGPGTRLTVL.